The 21 T cell receptor beta chains presented below share a single source sample, sequenced in a study of read filtering for tumor transcriptome and immune sequencing. This library used approximately 370 ng RNA and molecular barcoded adaptors spanning alpha/delta and beta/gamma chains. TCRdb recomputed calls from the reads with MiXCR, one row per CDR3 protein. The sample records approximately 24,000 distinct CDR3 sequences, about 22% being singletons. The sequencing input was a population of CD138-negative cells sorted from bone marrow. The receptors originated from a donor older than 35 with multiple myeloma.

This rearrangement joins TRBV27 to TRBJ2-3; 11 nucleotides line up with TRBD2. CDR3 length: 18 residues. J was trimmed by 0 bases and V by 1 base; bases with no gene match: 6. The V gene's germline CDR1 is MNHEY and CDR2 SMNVEV (reference sequence). The CDR3 protein is CASSLFSGGDPSTDTQYF. The CDR3 bases are TGTGCCAGCAGTTTATTTAGCGGGGGGGACCCTAGCACAGATACGCAGTATTTT.

This clonotype showed up many times. The chain has TRBV14 and TRBJ1-1; 8 positions agree with TRBD1. The ends lost 4 bases at V and 4 bases at J; junction bases unmatched: 8. CDR3 size: 15 residues. Germline V lookup: CDR1 SGHDN, CDR2 FVKESK. CDR3 amino acids: CASSPDRTGITEAFF. CDR3 nucleotides: TGTGCCAGCAGCCCAGACAGGACAGGGATCACTGAAGCTTTCTTT.

Many counts were recorded for this clonotype. The chain combines TRBV3-1 with TRBJ2-6, with D possibly TRBD2 on 7 matching bases. Germline CDR1 reads LGHDT; CDR2 reads YNNKEL (reference sequence). Trimming left V 4 bases short and J 2 bases short, with 21 bases between. The CDR3 length is 19 residues. The CDR3 spells CASSPSTGASGAGANVLTF. CDR3 coding DNA: TGTGCCAGCAGCCCTTCCACGGGGGCAAGCGGGGCTGGGGCCAACGTCCTGACTTTC.

This clonotype has ten or more counts. V is TRBV24-1 and J is TRBJ2-5; 8 bases align to TRBD2. Trimming took 4 bases from V and 5 from J; bases not matched to a gene: 8. The CDR3 runs 15 residues. Germline assignment: CDR1 KGHDR and CDR2 SFDVKD. CDR3 region: CATSDREGLGETQYF. The CDR3 DNA is TGTGCCACCAGTGACCGGGAGGGGCTAGGGGAGACCCAGTACTTC.

A note on this clonotype: Because the CDR3's place on the DNA is in doubt, the DNA is left out and the CDR3 is given as listed by TCRdb. The chain uses TRBV21-1 and TRBJ2-1; the table gives TRBD2 as D, unverified against the DNA. TRBV21-1 is termed a pseudogene. From its first to its last residue, the CDR3 has 16 amino acids. The CDR3 sequence is CATLPDWAGGNNVQFF.

This clonotype was seen repeatedly, ten times or more. For the CDR3, the DNA is TGTGCCACCAGTGATTTGGGGGGATCCGACACAGATACGCAGTATTTT. This sequence encodes CATSDLGGSDTDTQYF. The chain uses TRBV24-1 and TRBJ2-3, with D perhaps being TRBD1 or TRBD2 (5 bases each). The CDR3 is 16 residues long. Germline CDR1 and CDR2: KGHDR and SFDVKD. V lost 0 bases and J 2 bases, leaving 11 bases between the germline ends.

This clonotype was counted many times. The chain is built from TRBV2 and TRBJ2-1, with D maybe TRBD1 (6 bases). Trimming cost V 1 base and J 9 bases, with 16 bases left between them. Germline CDR1 reads SNHLY; CDR2 reads FYNNEI. The CDR3 is 15 amino acids. The chain's CDR3 is CASSEGLGAIGEQFF. The CDR3 DNA is TGTGCCAGCAGTGAAGGTTTGGGGGCGATCGGTGAGCAGTTCTTC.

This clonotype turned up a few times. It may be a read error: a sequence one base away is much more abundant. This chain connects TRBV7-9 to TRBJ1-1, with D possibly matching TRBD1 (6 bases). CDR1 is SEHNR and CDR2 is FQNEAQ in the germline V gene (reference sequence). The V end was cut by 7 bases, the J end by 4 bases, with 16 bases between. CDR3 length: 14 residues. The CDR3 DNA sequence: TGTGCCAGCATTCGGGGGCGGGTGGGCACTGAAGCTTTCTTT. It translates to CASIRGRVGTEAFF.

A word on this clonotype: One junction end disagrees with the germline gene, perhaps due to a read error. The CDR3 nucleotides are TGTACCAGCAGCGTATCAGTCAACCTCTACGAGCAGTACTTC. Encoded protein: CTSSVSVNLYEQYF. This chain uses TRBV9 with TRBJ2-7; D gene unclear. The CDR3 runs to 14 residues. Per germline, CDR1 SGDLS and CDR2 YYNGEE.

The table lists this clonotype with a few counts. The chain recombines TRBV7-2 with TRBJ2-5; D remains unclear. The V end lost 3 bases, the J end lost 4 bases, and 9 bases lay between the germline ends. This CDR3 contains 13 residues. From germline, CDR1 is SGHTA and CDR2 FQGNSA. CDR3 protein: CASSLWGRETQYF. In nucleotides, the CDR3 is TGTGCCAGCAGCTTGTGGGGAAGAGAGACCCAGTACTTC.

The V and J genes are TRBV29-1 and TRBJ1-1, with 9 bases fitting TRBD1. Germline values: CDR1 SQVTM, CDR2 ANQGSEA. The CDR3 loop spans 15 amino acids. The V and J ends lost 8 bases and 3 bases, in that order; junction bases with no gene match: 13. The CDR3 nucleotides are TGCAGCACCTCAAGGGCGACAGGGGGTGACACTGAAGCTTTCTTT. It translates to CSTSRATGGDTEAFF.

This clonotype was found many times. The J gene is TRBJ1-5, the V gene TRBV7-2; D remains unclear. Trimming took 3 bases from V and 4 from J, leaving 7 bases between them. The germline gives CDR1 SGHTA, CDR2 FQGNSA. CDR3 size: 13 residues. The CDR3 here is CASSFRQNQPQHF. DNA of the CDR3: TGTGCCAGCAGCTTCCGCCAGAATCAGCCCCAGCATTTT. Full variable domain (missing parts from reference TRBV7-2 and TRBJ1-5): GAGVSQSPSNKVTEKGKDVELRCDPISGHTALYWYRQSLGQGLEFLIYFQGNSAPDKSGLPSDRFSAERTGGSVSTLTIQRTQQEDSAVYLCASSFRQNQPQHFGDGTRLSIL.

This clonotype occurred a few times. Given a much more abundant clone one base away, this may be a read error. The chain combines TRBV20-1 with TRBJ2-5; tentative D call: TRBD1 (5 bases). Germline V gene sequence: CDR1 DFQATT, CDR2 SNEGSKA (reference sequence). CDR3 length: 14 amino acids. Trimming cost V 1 base and J 5 bases, with 14 bases left between them. CDR3 amino acids: CSARGGAGTETQYF. CDR3 coding DNA: TGCAGTGCTAGAGGTGGGGCAGGAACCGAGACCCAGTACTTC.

The chain is built from TRBV6-5 and TRBJ1-6; a weak D match, TRBD1 (5 bases). The CDR3 is made up of 16 amino acids. V lost 5 bases and J lost 0, with 11 bases in between. Per germline, CDR1 MNHEY and CDR2 SVGAGI. The CDR3 DNA sequence: TGTGCCAGCAGTCGGGGCAGGCTCTCCTATAATTCACCCCTCCACTTT. It is translated as CASSRGRLSYNSPLHF.

This clonotype came up many times. V gene TRBV20-1 combines with J gene TRBJ2-2; D remains unclear. The CDR3 extends over 15 amino acids. Trimming removed 6 bases from V and 3 bases from J, with 17 bases in between. The germline V gene has CDR1 DFQATT and CDR2 SNEGSKA (reference sequence). The DNA for the CDR3 is TGCAGTGCCCCCCTGGGCGGAGCTTACACCGGGGAGCTGTTTTTT. It specifies CSAPLGGAYTGELFF.

This clonotype has at least ten counts. The J gene is TRBJ1-6, the V gene TRBV20-1; 7 nucleotides line up with TRBD1. V shed 6 bases, J shed 5 bases, and the junction held 4 bases outside the gene matches. Germline V gene data show CDR1 as DFQATT and CDR2 as SNEGSKA (reference sequence). This CDR3 is built from 13 residues. The CDR3 loop reads CSARQGNNSPLHF. CDR3 nucleotide sequence: TGCAGTGCAAGACAGGGCAATAATTCACCCCTCCACTTT.

This clonotype was counted ten times or more. The J gene is TRBJ2-1, the V gene TRBV6-1; TRBD2 agrees at 9 bases. J was trimmed by 13 bases and V by 0 bases; bases with no gene match: 10. This CDR3 is 15 amino acids long. CDR1 is MNHNS, CDR2 SASEGT, per germline. Here the CDR3 DNA reads TGTGCCAGCAGTGAAGCAGGAGGCGGGGGGGCCACACAGTTCTTC. Translation: CASSEAGGGGATQFF.

At least ten counts were recorded for this clonotype. This chain connects TRBV2 to TRBJ2-1; the D gene could be TRBD1 or TRBD2 (5 bases each). The CDR3 is 12 residues long. Germline CDR1 reads SNHLY; CDR2 reads FYNNEI. V lost 5 bases to trimming and J lost 15 bases, with 17 bases between them. CDR3 nucleotide sequence: TGTGCCAGCAGTTCCGGGACCCCACGGTCGTTCTTC. It is translated as CASSSGTPRSFF. Looking up the rest from reference TRBV2 and TRBJ2-1 gives the full variable domain: EPEVTQTPSHQVTQMGQEVILRCVPISNHLYFYWYRQILGQKVEFLVSFYNNEISEKSEIFDDQFSVERPDGSNFTLKIRSTKLEDSAMYFCASSSGTPRSFFGPGTRLTVL.

This chain links TRBV15 with TRBJ2-3; a possible D gene is TRBD2 (5 bases). CDR1 and CDR2 (germline): LNHNV, YYDKDF (reference sequence). This CDR3 is built from 16 residues. The V end was cut by 0 bases, the J end by 0 bases, with 10 bases between. The CDR3 reads CATSREAGFSTDTQYF. The CDR3 nucleotides read TGTGCCACCAGCAGAGAGGCGGGCTTTAGCACAGATACGCAGTATTTT.

The chain joins TRBV28 to TRBJ1-5, with unresolved D. The CDR3 totals 14 residues. Trimming shortened V by 8 bases and J by 5 bases, and 16 bases separated the two germline ends. Germline CDR1 MDHEN, CDR2 SYDVKM. This chain's CDR3 is CASASGRDHQPQHF. The CDR3 bases are TGTGCCAGCGCTAGCGGGCGTGACCATCAGCCCCAGCATTTT. Using reference TRBV28 and TRBJ1-5 for the parts outside the CDR3, the full variable domain is DVKVTQSSRYLVKRTGEKVFLECVQDMDHENMFWYRQDPGLGLRLIYFSYDVKMKEKGDIPEGYSVSREKKERFSLILESASTNQTSMYLCASASGRDHQPQHFGDGTRLSIL.

This clonotype was observed a few times. The chain couples TRBV27 to TRBJ1-5; D is unclear. The CDR3 covers 13 residues. In germline, CDR1 is MNHEY, CDR2 SMNVEV (reference sequence). Trimming took 1 base from V and 6 from J, leaving 7 bases between them. The CDR3 DNA follows: TGTGCCAGCAGTTTATTTATGGGTCAGCCCCAGCATTTT. Protein: CASSLFMGQPQHF.